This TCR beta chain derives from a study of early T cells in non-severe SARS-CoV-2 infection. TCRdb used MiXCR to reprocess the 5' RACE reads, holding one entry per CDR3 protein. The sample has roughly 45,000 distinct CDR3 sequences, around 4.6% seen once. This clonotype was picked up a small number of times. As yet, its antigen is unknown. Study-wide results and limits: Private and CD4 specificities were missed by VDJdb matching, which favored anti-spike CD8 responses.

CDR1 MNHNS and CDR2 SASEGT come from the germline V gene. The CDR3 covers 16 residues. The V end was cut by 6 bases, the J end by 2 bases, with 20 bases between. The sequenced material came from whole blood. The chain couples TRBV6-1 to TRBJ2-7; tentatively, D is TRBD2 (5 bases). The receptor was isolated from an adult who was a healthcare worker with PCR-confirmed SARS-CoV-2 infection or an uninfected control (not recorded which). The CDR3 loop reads CASSDFMNSVTYEQYF. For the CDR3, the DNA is TGTGCCAGCAGCGACTTCATGAATAGCGTGACCTACGAGCAGTACTTC.